This TCR beta chain was documented in a study of OX40 agonist ivuxolimab in advanced cancers. Turning to the study itself: Prior anti-PD-1, anti-PD-L1 or anti-CTLA-4 therapy did not bar entry, and more than 35% had some. Study findings and constraints: Several nonresponders also turned out to have low normalized T-cell clonal expansion.

Profiling relied on immunoSEQ multiplex PCR, and the TCRdb table lists in-frame clones only, not all of them. The top ten clones hold more than 6% of a sample with roughly 44,000 clones, 65% to 85% of them seen once. On this clone itself: Its antigen is not known.

The starting material was CD4+ or CD8+ T cells sorted from blood, obtained in a trial of the OX40 agonist ivuxolimab. The receptor's source is an adult with an advanced solid tumor such as melanoma, head and neck, liver or kidney cancer.

The CDR3: CASSVVVAGSTDTQYF. CDR3 in DNA: TGTGCCAGCAGCGTAGTGGTAGCGGGGAGCACAGATACGCAGTATTTT. V and J are TRBV9 and TRBJ2-3; 8 bases match TRBD2. The ends lost 0 bases at V and 0 bases at J; junction bases unmatched: 3. The CDR3 runs 16 residues. Germline V gene lookup returns CDR1 SGDLS and CDR2 YYNGEE.